This T cell receptor beta chain was retrieved from a study of blood T cell repertoires in COVID-19. Whole-study context: Nucleic acid was either cDNA or gDNA, and it came from T cells, B-cell-depleted T cells, or PBMCs.

Exposed enrollees encountered a COVID-19 case at some point within 2 weeks before study entry. Original analysis: Estimates of nucleated cell counts were drawn from the amplification of reference gene primers. Libraries were prepared by immunoSEQ multiplex PCR; TCRdb keeps only in-frame clonotypes and omits some of them. Clonal size and the V and J genes are those of that table, whereas D and trimming came from the DNA. The table shows about 300,000 clones, with roughly 89% occurring only once. Material for sequencing was PBMCs or T cells enriched from blood (not recorded which). This clonotype was obtained from a woman aged 50 to 65 who had been exposed to COVID-19.

CDR3 sequence: CASSPGQGTEAFF. CDR3 DNA sequence: TGCGCCAGCAGCCCAGGACAGGGCACGGAAGCTTTCTTT. The rearrangement uses TRBV5-1 and TRBJ1-1, with TRBD1 matching over 8 bases. CDR3 length: 13 residues. J was trimmed by 8 bases and V by 4 bases; bases with no gene match: 7. CDR1 is SGHRS and CDR2 is YFSETQ in the germline V gene. Variable domain in full (rest from reference TRBV5-1 and TRBJ1-1): KAGVTQTPRYLIKTRGQQVTLSCSPISGHRSVSWYQQTPGQGLQFLFEYFSETQRNKGNFPGRFSGRQFSNSRSEMNVSTLELGDSALYLCASSPGQGTEAFFGQGTRLTVV.